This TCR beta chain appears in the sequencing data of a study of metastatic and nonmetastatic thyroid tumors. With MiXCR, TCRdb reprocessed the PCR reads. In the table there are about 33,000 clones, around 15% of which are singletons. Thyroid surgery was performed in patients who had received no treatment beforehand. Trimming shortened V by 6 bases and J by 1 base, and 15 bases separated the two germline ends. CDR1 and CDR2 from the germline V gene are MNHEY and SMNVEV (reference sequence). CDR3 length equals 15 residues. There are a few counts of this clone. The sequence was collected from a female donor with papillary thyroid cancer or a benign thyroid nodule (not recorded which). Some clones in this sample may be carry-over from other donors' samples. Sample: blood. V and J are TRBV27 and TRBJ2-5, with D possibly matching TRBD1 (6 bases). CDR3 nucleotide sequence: TGTGCCAGCAGGGCAACAGGGAAACTCCAAGAGACCCAGTACTTC. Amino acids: CASRATGKLQETQYF.